This note documents a single T cell receptor (beta chain) sequence. This record comes from a study of cytomegalovirus exposure and HLA in healthy donors. A multiplex PCR was run with 60 Vbeta primers and 13 Jbeta primers. Repertoires were generated with immunoSEQ multiplex PCR, while TCRdb's copy carries only in-frame clones and drops some. The table includes 150,000 to 200,000 clones, around 85% detected once. V gave up 7 bases and J gave up 6 bases, with 16 bases separating them. Germline CDR1 is WSHSY and CDR2 is SAAADI. This CDR3 contains 13 residues. This clonotype was obtained from a man younger than 35 in good health and CMV-seropositive. The rearrangement joins TRBV10-2 to TRBJ2-7, with D perhaps TRBD2 (6 bases). The sequenced sample was PBMCs. This CDR3 is CASIPLGGGEQYF. Written as DNA, the CDR3 is TGCGCCAGCATTCCCCTCGGGGGAGGCGAGCAGTACTTC.